The 8 T cell receptor beta chains below come from one sample, sequenced in a study of cytomegalovirus exposure and HLA in healthy donors. The primer mix had 60 Vbeta and 13 Jbeta primers. Measured with immunoSEQ multiplex PCR; TCRdb has only the in-frame clones, and not every one. This repertoire shows some 180,000 clones, around 80% found once; its top ten account for about 2.2%. Sequences were obtained from PBMCs. The receptors were gathered from a male donor in good health and CMV-seronegative.

The genes are TRBV4-1 and TRBJ2-2, with 8 positions matching TRBD1. V was pared by 0 bases and J by 5 bases, with 8 bases of the junction left unmatched. CDR3 size: 17 residues. Germline V gives CDR1 MGHRA, CDR2 YSYEKL. The CDR3 spells CASSQEPTGGRTGELFF. The CDR3 bases are TGCGCCAGCAGCCAAGAACCAACAGGGGGGAGAACCGGGGAGCTGTTTTTT.

The sample holds a few counts of this clone. The chain uses TRBV7-2 and TRBJ2-1; D may be TRBD1 (5 bases). Trimming left V 8 bases short and J 7 bases short, with 12 bases between. This CDR3 spans 12 amino acids. Germline values: CDR1 SGHTA, CDR2 FQGNSA. CDR3 sequence: CASGQGGNEQFF. CDR3 nucleotide sequence: TGTGCCAGCGGGCAGGGTGGGAATGAGCAGTTCTTC.

CDR3 DNA sequence: TGCGCCAGCAGCACGGGACAGGTGAATGAAAAACTGTTTTTT. Encoded protein: CASSTGQVNEKLFF. The V call is TRBV5-1, the J call TRBJ1-4, with TRBD1 identical over 8 bases. The CDR3 spans 14 residues. Germline V gene lookup returns CDR1 SGHRS and CDR2 YFSETQ. V trimming: 4 bases; J trimming: 5 bases; junction bases outside the gene matches: 4.

This chain connects TRBV6-1 to TRBJ1-5; the match to TRBD1 covers 7 bases. Looked up from germline, CDR1 is MNHNS and CDR2 is SASEGT. The CDR3 is 16 residues long. The V segment lost 2 bases and the J segment 4 bases; nucleotides outside the gene matches: 8. CDR3 coding DNA: TGTGCCAGCAGTGAACTTACAGGGGTTGGAAATCAGCCCCAGCATTTT. The encoded protein is CASSELTGVGNQPQHF.

Points on this clone: The conserved final phenylalanine or tryptophan is absent from the CDR3, which likely points to a read error. The CDR3 loop is CAWSAGQGRMQYL. The CDR3 region has the DNA TGTGCCTGGAGTGCCGGACAGGGGAGGATGCAGTACCTC. The chain joins TRBV30 to TRBJ2-7; TRBD1 agrees at 9 bases. Trimming cost V 1 base and J 9 bases; bases outside gene matches: 7. This CDR3 has 13 amino acids. CDR1 and CDR2 from the germline V gene are GTSNPN and SVGIG (reference sequence).

On this clone: The sample contains more than one DNA sequence encoding this CDR3. The chain is built from TRBV30 and TRBJ1-5; D call uncertain. The CDR3 spans 14 residues. From germline, CDR1 is GTSNPN and CDR2 SVGIG (reference sequence). V lost 0 bases to trimming and J lost 3 bases, with 9 bases between them. The CDR3 DNA reads TGTGCCTGGAGTGTAACCGGGTCCAATCAGCCCCAGCATTTT. Translated, it gives CAWSVTGSNQPQHF.

J is TRBJ1-1 and V is TRBV6-5; tentative D call: TRBD1 (6 bases). Germline CDR1 MNHEY, CDR2 SVGAGI. The V end was cut by 0 bases, the J end by 10 bases, with 12 bases between. This CDR3 region has 13 residues. This chain's CDR3 is CASSYSRGRAAFF. The CDR3 DNA follows: TGTGCCAGCAGTTACTCAAGGGGGAGGGCAGCTTTCTTT.

This chain joins TRBV11-2 and TRBJ1-6; D call uncertain. V lost 3 bases and J lost 9, with 18 bases in between. CDR3 length: 16 amino acids. The germline V gene has CDR1 SGHAT and CDR2 FQNNGV. The CDR3 loop reads CASSLGRFHVGSPLHF. CDR3 coding DNA: TGTGCCAGCAGCTTGGGCCGATTTCATGTGGGTTCACCCCTCCACTTT.